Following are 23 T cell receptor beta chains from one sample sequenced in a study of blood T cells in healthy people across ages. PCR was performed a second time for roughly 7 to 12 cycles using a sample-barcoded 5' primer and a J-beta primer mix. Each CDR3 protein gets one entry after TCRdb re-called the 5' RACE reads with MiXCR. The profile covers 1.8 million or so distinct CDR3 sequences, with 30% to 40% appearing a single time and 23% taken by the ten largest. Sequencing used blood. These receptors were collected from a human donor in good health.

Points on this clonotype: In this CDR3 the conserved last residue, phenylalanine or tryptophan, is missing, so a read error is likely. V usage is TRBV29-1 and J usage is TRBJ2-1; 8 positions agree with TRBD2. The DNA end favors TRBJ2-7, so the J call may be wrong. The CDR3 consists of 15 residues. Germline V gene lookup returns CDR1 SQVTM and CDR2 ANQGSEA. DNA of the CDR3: TGCAGCGTTGCTAGGTGGCCCGGGGGGGCCTACGAGCAGTACCTC. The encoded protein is CSVARWPGGAYEQYL.

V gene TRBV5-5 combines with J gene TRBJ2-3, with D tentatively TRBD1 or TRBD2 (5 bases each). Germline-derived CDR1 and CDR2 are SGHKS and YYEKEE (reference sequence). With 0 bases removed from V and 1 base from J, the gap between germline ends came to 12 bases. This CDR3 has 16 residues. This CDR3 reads CASSLGQRVGTDTQYF. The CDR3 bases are TGTGCCAGCAGCTTGGGACAGAGGGTTGGCACAGATACGCAGTATTTT.

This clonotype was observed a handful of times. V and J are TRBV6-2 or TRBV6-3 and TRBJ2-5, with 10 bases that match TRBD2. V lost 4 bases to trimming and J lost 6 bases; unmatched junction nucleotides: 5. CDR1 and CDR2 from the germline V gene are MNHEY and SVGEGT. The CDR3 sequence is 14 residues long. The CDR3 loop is CASSSSGGRQTQYF. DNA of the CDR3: TGTGCCAGCAGTTCTAGCGGGGGCCGTCAGACCCAGTACTTC.

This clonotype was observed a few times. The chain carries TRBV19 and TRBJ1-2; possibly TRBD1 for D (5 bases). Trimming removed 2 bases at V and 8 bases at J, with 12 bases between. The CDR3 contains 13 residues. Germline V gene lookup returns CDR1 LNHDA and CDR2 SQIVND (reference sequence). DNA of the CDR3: TGTGCCAGTAGTATATCCGGGGGAGGCGGCTACACCTTC. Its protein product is CASSISGGGGYTF.

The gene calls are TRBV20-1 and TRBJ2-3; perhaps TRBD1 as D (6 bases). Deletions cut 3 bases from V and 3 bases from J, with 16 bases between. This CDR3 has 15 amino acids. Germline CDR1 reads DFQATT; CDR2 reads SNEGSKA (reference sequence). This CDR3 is CSASARGWVTDTQYF. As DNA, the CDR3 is TGCAGTGCTAGCGCCAGGGGTTGGGTGACAGATACGCAGTATTTT.

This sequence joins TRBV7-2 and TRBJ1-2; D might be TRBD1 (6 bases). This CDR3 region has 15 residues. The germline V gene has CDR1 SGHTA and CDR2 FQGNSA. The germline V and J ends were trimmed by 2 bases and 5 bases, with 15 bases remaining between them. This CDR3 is CASSLQSDSSYGYTF. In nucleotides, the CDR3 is TGTGCCAGCAGCTTACAGTCGGACAGTTCTTATGGCTACACCTTC.

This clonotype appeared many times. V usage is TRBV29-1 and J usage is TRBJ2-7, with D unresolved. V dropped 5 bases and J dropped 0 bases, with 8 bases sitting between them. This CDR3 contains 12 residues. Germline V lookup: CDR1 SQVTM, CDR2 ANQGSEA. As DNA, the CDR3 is TGCAGCGTTCGTTTCAACTCCTACGAGCAGTACTTC. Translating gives CSVRFNSYEQYF.

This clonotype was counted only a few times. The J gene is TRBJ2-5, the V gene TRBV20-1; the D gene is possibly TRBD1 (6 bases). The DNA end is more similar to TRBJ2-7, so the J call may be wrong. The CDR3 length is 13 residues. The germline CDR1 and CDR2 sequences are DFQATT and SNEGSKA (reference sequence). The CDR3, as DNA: TGCAGTGCTAGGTTCGGACAGTATATCGAGCAGTACTTC. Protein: CSARFGQYIEQYF.

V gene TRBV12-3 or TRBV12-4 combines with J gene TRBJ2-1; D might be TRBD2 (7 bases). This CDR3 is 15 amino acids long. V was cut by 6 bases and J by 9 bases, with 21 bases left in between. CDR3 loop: CASREPGGLFSEQFF. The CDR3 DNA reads TGTGCCAGCAGGGAGCCGGGGGGCCTGTTTAGTGAGCAGTTCTTC.

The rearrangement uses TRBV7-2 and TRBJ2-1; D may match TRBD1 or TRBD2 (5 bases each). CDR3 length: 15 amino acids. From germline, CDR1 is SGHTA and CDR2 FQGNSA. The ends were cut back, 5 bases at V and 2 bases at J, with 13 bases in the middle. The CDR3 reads CASSPWDGPYNEQFF. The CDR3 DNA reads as TGTGCCAGCAGCCCGTGGGACGGCCCCTACAATGAGCAGTTCTTC.

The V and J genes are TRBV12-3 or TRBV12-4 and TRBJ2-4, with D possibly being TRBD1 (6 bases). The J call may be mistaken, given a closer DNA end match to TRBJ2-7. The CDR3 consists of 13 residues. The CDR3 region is CASSLGHAYEQYF. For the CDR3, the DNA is TGTGCCAGCAGTTTGGGACATGCATACGAGCAGTACTTC.

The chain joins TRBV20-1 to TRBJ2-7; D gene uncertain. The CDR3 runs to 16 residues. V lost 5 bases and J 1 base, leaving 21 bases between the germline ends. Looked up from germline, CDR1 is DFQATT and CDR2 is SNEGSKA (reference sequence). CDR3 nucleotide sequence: TGCAGTGCTCCTGTTTTCGACAACCGGGTATCCTACGAGCAGTACTTC. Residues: CSAPVFDNRVSYEQYF.

CDR3 loop: CASKVGLAGNEQFF. The CDR3, as DNA: TGTGCCAGCAAGGTGGGACTAGCGGGCAATGAGCAGTTCTTC. The chain uses TRBV3-1 and TRBJ2-1; 12 nucleotides line up with TRBD2. Losses at the gene ends were 7 bases for V and 6 bases for J; bases not matched to a gene: 4. CDR3 length: 14 residues. CDR1 is LGHDT and CDR2 is YNNKEL in the germline V gene (reference sequence).

CDR3 loop: CSVEGSAGGCGYTF. CDR3 coding DNA: TGCAGCGTTGAAGGAAGCGCCGGGGGCTGTGGCTACACCTTC. The rearrangement joins TRBV29-1 to TRBJ1-2, with a tentative D call TRBD1 (6 bases). Germline V gene sequence: CDR1 SQVTM, CDR2 ANQGSEA. This CDR3 has 14 residues. The V end was cut by 1 base, the J end by 7 bases, with 16 bases between.

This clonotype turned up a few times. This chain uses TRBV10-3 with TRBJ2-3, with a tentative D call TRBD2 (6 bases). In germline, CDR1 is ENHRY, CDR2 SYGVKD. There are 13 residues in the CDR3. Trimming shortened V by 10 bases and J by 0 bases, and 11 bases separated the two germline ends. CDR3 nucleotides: TGTGCCACACGGGACTCTAGCACAGATACGCAGTATTTT. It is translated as CATRDSSTDTQYF.

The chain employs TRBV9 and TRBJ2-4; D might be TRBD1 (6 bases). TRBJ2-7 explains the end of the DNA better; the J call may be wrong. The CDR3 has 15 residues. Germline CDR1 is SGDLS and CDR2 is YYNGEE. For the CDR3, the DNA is TGTGCCAGCAGCGCTACGGGACACAACTCCTACGAGCAGTACTTC. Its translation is CASSATGHNSYEQYF.

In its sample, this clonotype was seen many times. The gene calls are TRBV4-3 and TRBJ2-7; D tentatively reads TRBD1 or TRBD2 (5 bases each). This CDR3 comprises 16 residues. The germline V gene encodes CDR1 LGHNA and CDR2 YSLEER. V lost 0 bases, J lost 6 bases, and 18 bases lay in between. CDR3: CASSQEVGPTGGEQYF. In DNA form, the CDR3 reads TGCGCCAGCAGCCAAGAAGTGGGACCTACTGGCGGCGAGCAGTACTTC.

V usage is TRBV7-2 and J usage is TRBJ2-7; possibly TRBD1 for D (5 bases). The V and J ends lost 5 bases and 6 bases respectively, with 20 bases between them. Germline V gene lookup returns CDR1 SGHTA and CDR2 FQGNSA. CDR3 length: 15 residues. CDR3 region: CASSPLAQGCSEQYF. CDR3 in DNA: TGTGCCAGCAGCCCCCTTGCCCAGGGTTGTTCCGAGCAGTACTTC.

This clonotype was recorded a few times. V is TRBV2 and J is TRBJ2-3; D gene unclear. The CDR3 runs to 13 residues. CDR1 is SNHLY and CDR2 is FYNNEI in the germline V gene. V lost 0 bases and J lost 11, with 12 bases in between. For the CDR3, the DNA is TGTGCCAGCAGTGAAGCGCTTTCCCGTAGGCAGTATTTT. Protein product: CASSEALSRRQYF.

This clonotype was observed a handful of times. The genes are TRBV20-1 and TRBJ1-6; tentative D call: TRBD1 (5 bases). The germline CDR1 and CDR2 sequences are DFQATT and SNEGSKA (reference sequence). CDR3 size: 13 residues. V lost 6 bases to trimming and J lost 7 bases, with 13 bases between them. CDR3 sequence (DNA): TGCAGTGCACCAGGGAAGTCGAATTCACCCCTCCACTTT. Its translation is CSAPGKSNSPLHF.

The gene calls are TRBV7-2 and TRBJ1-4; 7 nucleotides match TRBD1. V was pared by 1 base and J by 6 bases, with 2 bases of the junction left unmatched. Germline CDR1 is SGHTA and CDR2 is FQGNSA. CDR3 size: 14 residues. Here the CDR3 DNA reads TGTGCCAGCAGCTTAGGGGGACAGTATGAAAAACTGTTTTTT. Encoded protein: CASSLGGQYEKLFF.

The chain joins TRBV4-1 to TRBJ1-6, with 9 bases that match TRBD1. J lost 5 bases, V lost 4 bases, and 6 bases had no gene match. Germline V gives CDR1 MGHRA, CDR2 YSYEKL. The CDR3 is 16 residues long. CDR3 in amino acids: CASSPQQGADNSPLHF. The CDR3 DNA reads TGCGCCAGCAGCCCTCAACAGGGGGCAGATAATTCACCCCTCCACTTT.

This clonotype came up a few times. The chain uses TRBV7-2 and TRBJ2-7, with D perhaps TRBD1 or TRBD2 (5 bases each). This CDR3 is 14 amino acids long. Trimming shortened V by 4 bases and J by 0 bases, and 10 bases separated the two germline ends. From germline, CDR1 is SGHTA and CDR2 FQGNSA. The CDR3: CASSWDLPSYEQYF. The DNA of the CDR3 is TGTGCCAGCAGCTGGGACCTTCCCTCCTACGAGCAGTACTTC.